The TCR beta chain described here comes from a study of cytomegalovirus exposure and HLA in healthy donors. Study-wide context: HLA-typed donors were the source of 90 million or so unique TCRs, which an early data release held. Study observations and caveats: In most subjects, TCR beta sequences reportedly gave accurate predictions of HLA-A and HLA-B alleles. According to the study, roughly 160 TCR beta chains were cytomegalovirus-associated.

With respect to this clone: Its antigen is currently unknown.

This CDR3 comprises 12 residues. Germline loops: CDR1 SGHTA, CDR2 FQGNSA. The V and J ends lost 3 bases and 7 bases respectively, with 7 bases between them. The PCR had 60 Vbeta and 13 Jbeta primers. The data were produced by immunoSEQ multiplex PCR, yet TCRdb's version contains in-frame clones alone and is incomplete. The table shows over 80,000 clones, with roughly four fifths occurring only once. V and J are TRBV7-2 and TRBJ1-5; D is ambiguous. Sequencing was performed on PBMCs. The receptor was isolated from a man in his forties or fifties in good health and CMV-seropositive. CDR3 loop: CASSFPVQPQHF. The CDR3 coding sequence is TGTGCCAGCAGCTTTCCTGTCCAGCCCCAGCATTTT.